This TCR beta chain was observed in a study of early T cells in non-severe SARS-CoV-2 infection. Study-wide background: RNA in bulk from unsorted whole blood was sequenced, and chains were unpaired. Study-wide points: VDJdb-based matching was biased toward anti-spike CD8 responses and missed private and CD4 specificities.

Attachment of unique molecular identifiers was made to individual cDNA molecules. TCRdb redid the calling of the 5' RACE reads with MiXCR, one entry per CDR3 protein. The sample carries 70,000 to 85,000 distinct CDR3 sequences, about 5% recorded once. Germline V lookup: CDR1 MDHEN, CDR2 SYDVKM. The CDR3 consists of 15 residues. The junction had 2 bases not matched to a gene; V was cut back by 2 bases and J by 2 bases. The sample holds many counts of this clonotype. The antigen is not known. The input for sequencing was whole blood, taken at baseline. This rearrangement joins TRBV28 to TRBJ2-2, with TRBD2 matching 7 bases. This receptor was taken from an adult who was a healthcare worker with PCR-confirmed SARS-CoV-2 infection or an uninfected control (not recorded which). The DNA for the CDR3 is TGTGCCAGCAGTTTAACTAGCGACAACACCGGGGAGCTGTTTTTT. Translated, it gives CASSLTSDNTGELFF.